This T cell receptor (beta chain) was recorded in a study of blood T cell repertoires in COVID-19. Overall study context: In each case, the material was cDNA or gDNA derived from T cells, B-cell-depleted T cells, or PBMCs.

The CDR3 has 15 amino acids. Germline V gene data show CDR1 as KGHSH and CDR2 as LQKENI. V was clipped by 0 bases and J by 1 base, with 10 bases between them. Per the original methods: It was from reference gene primer amplification that nucleated cell counts were estimated. The assay was immunoSEQ multiplex PCR, and TCRdb's table has in-frame clones only and misses some. V and J calls plus clone size are reproduced from that table; the DNA served to infer D and trimming. This sample yields 280,000 or so clones, of which around 91% are seen a single time; 12% belongs to the top ten. The gene calls are TRBV18 and TRBJ2-7; D is unresolved. Sequencing used peripheral blood. The sequence derives from a woman aged 60-75 years with acute or convalescent COVID-19. The CDR3 spells CASSPPARFSYEQYF. The CDR3 DNA reads as TGTGCCAGCTCACCACCGGCCAGATTTTCCTACGAGCAGTACTTC.